The 19 T cell receptor beta chains presented below share a single source sample, sequenced in a study of blood T cell repertoires in COVID-19. The protocol was immunoSEQ multiplex PCR, while the TCRdb copy is restricted to in-frame clones and leaves out a portion. The sample records roughly 280,000 clones, around 87% being singletons. Input material: peripheral blood. The source is a man aged 18-30 years with active or convalescent COVID-19.

The chain links TRBV5-1 to TRBJ2-7; possibly TRBD1 for D (6 bases). This CDR3 contains 15 residues. V was cut by 0 bases and J by 1 base, with 11 bases left in between. Germline CDR1 SGHRS, CDR2 YFSETQ. The CDR3 here is CASSLGDNKSYEQYF. The CDR3 region has the DNA TGCGCCAGCAGCTTGGGGGACAATAAATCCTACGAGCAGTACTTC.

The chain links TRBV19 to TRBJ2-7, with 7 bases fitting TRBD1. With V trimmed by 3 bases and J by 2 bases, 4 bases remained unmatched. CDR3 length equals 14 residues. Germline values: CDR1 LNHDA, CDR2 SQIVND (reference sequence). DNA for the CDR3: TGTGCCAGTAGTATGGTAGGGACAGCCTACGAGCAGTACTTC. As protein: CASSMVGTAYEQYF.

As regards this clone: One end of the junction does not line up with germline, which may come from a read error. The chain recombines TRBV30 with TRBJ2-4; 7 nucleotides line up with TRBD1. The CDR3 is made up of 15 amino acids. Germline lookup yields CDR1 GTSNPN and CDR2 SVGIG (reference sequence). The CDR3 reads CAWFPPGTAQNIQYF. CDR3 nucleotide sequence: TGTGCCTGGTTTCCTCCGGGGACAGCCCAAAACATTCAGTACTTC. The complete variable domain, with remaining parts taken from reference TRBV30 and TRBJ2-4, reads SQTIHQWPATLVQPVGSPLSLECTVEGTSNPNLYWYRQAAGRGLQLLFYSVGIGQISSEVPQNLSASRPQDRQFILSSKKLLLSDSGFYLCAWFPPGTAQNIQYFGAGTRLSVL.

The rearrangement links TRBV19 to TRBJ2-2; D unclear. This CDR3 has 14 residues. V lost 1 base to trimming and J lost 5 bases, with 8 bases between them. Germline CDR1 LNHDA, CDR2 SQIVND (reference sequence). CDR3 coding DNA: TGTGCCAGTAGTATAGTAATGTCTACCGGGGAGCTGTTTTTT. Protein sequence: CASSIVMSTGELFF.

The chain carries TRBV5-1 and TRBJ1-1; D is perhaps TRBD1 (6 bases). The CDR3 covers 14 residues. V dropped 4 bases and J dropped 7 bases, with 17 bases sitting between them. CDR1 and CDR2 (germline): SGHRS, YFSETQ. As DNA, the CDR3 is TGCGCCAGCAGCCCAATAAGGGACACTGGTGAAGCTTTCTTT. Its translation: CASSPIRDTGEAFF.

The rearrangement links TRBV9 to TRBJ2-6; D unresolved. CDR1 SGDLS and CDR2 YYNGEE come from the germline V gene. Trimming removed 0 bases from V and 0 bases from J, with 16 bases in between. The CDR3 extends over 19 amino acids. CDR3: CASSVGSAHLVSGANVLTF. The DNA of the CDR3 is TGTGCCAGCAGCGTAGGTTCTGCACATCTAGTCTCTGGGGCCAACGTCCTGACTTTC. Full variable domain (rest looked up from reference TRBV9 and TRBJ2-6): DSGVTQTPKHLITATGQRVTLRCSPRSGDLSVYWYQQSLDQGLQFLIQYYNGEERAKGNILERFSAQQFPDLHSELNLSSLELGDSALYFCASSVGSAHLVSGANVLTFGAGSRLTVL.

This clone was detected only once. J is TRBJ2-5 and V is TRBV5-1; a weak D match, TRBD2 (6 bases). Germline assignment: CDR1 SGHRS and CDR2 YFSETQ. The V and J ends lost 0 bases and 2 bases respectively, with 17 bases between them. The CDR3 totals 17 residues. Here the CDR3 DNA reads TGCGCCAGCAGCTTGGGCGGGACGCCGGACGGACAAGAGACCCAGTACTTC. Protein: CASSLGGTPDGQETQYF.

The rearrangement joins TRBV9 to TRBJ2-3, with a tentative D call TRBD2 (5 bases). V was shortened by 2 bases and J by 6 bases, with 13 bases between the two germline ends. This CDR3 comprises 14 residues. Germline assignment: CDR1 SGDLS and CDR2 YYNGEE. DNA for the CDR3: TGTGCCAGCAGCGTTTCGGGAACGAGGGATACGCAGTATTTT. This sequence encodes CASSVSGTRDTQYF.

V is TRBV6-1 and J is TRBJ1-6; tentative D call: TRBD1 (6 bases). This CDR3 is built from 16 residues. In germline, CDR1 is MNHNS, CDR2 SASEGT. Trimming took 0 bases from V and 5 from J, leaving 11 bases between them. The CDR3 reads CASSEASRGNNSPLHF. The CDR3 region has the DNA TGTGCCAGCAGTGAAGCGAGCAGGGGTAATAATTCACCCCTCCACTTT.

The chain has TRBV20-1 and TRBJ2-7, with D perhaps matching TRBD1 (6 bases). V was pared by 3 bases and J by 4 bases, with 16 bases between. CDR3 length equals 14 residues. Germline CDR1 and CDR2: DFQATT and SNEGSKA (reference sequence). DNA for the CDR3: TGCAGTGCTAGTAGGGGACACCTATTATACGAGCAGTACTTC. It encodes CSASRGHLLYEQYF.

The chain links TRBV11-2 to TRBJ1-3; maybe TRBD1 (5 bases). The V and J ends lost 5 bases and 0 bases respectively, with 14 bases between them. CDR1 and CDR2 (germline): SGHAT, FQNNGV. The CDR3 is 16 amino acids. The chain's CDR3 is CASSPLPGGSGNTIYF. The CDR3 nucleotides are TGTGCCAGCAGCCCCCTCCCCGGGGGCTCTGGAAACACCATATATTTT.

The chain couples TRBV28 to TRBJ1-2; perhaps TRBD1 as D (5 bases). The CDR3 runs to 12 residues. Trimming pared 4 bases from V and 4 bases from J, leaving 7 bases between. The V gene's germline CDR1 is MDHEN and CDR2 SYDVKM. The chain's CDR3 is CASSSGIYGYTF. The CDR3 DNA is TGTGCCAGCAGTTCAGGGATCTATGGCTACACCTTC.

The chain employs TRBV5-1 and TRBJ1-2; D remains unclear. The CDR3 has 16 amino acids. Deletions cut 3 bases from V and 0 bases from J, with 15 bases between. The V gene's germline CDR1 is SGHRS and CDR2 YFSETQ. The CDR3 protein is CASSSSPQYPNYGYTF. The CDR3 DNA is TGCGCCAGCAGCTCAAGCCCACAGTACCCTAACTATGGCTACACCTTC.

This sequence joins TRBV6-2 or TRBV6-3 and TRBJ2-4; 11 bases match TRBD2. Germline V gene lookup returns CDR1 MNHEY and CDR2 SVGEGT. This CDR3 comprises 14 residues. J gave up 9 bases and V 5 bases, and 6 bases lay outside the gene matches. The CDR3 DNA sequence: TGTGCCAGCAGTAGACTAGCGGGACTGGGCATTCAGTACTTC. Encoded protein: CASSRLAGLGIQYF.

A few counts support this clone. The chain has TRBV28 and TRBJ1-2, with D perhaps matching TRBD1 (5 bases). Germline CDR1 is MDHEN and CDR2 is SYDVKM. V was cut by 4 bases and J by 4 bases, with 13 bases left in between. The CDR3 extends over 14 amino acids. CDR3 sequence reads: CASSSGSTVYGYTF. CDR3 coding DNA: TGTGCCAGCAGTTCAGGGTCCACAGTCTATGGCTACACCTTC.

This clone has only one observation. The V call is TRBV6-2 or TRBV6-3, the J call TRBJ1-2; 10 bases agree with TRBD1. V was clipped by 5 bases and J by 6 bases; unmatched bases: 3. The CDR3 consists of 13 residues. Germline values: CDR1 MNHEY, CDR2 SVGEGT. The DNA for the CDR3 is TGTGCCAGCAGTCGGGACAGGGGCGATGGCTACACCTTC. Translated, it gives CASSRDRGDGYTF.

V and J are TRBV5-4 and TRBJ1-1; 10 nucleotides align to TRBD1. The germline gives CDR1 SGHNT, CDR2 YYREEE (reference sequence). This CDR3 spans 16 amino acids. Trimming removed 4 bases from V and 3 bases from J; junction bases left unmatched: 9. The CDR3 DNA follows: TGTGCCAGCAGCCCAAACCCGGACAGGGGGTACACTGAAGCTTTCTTT. It encodes CASSPNPDRGYTEAFF.

The gene calls are TRBV6-6 and TRBJ2-7; TRBD1 matches 9 bases. The CDR3 runs 15 residues. Losses at the gene ends were 7 bases for V and 3 bases for J; bases not matched to a gene: 10. Germline V gene lookup returns CDR1 MNHNY and CDR2 SVGAGI (reference sequence). CDR3 region: CASKGTGTGIYEQYF. CDR3 coding DNA: TGTGCCAGCAAAGGAACCGGGACAGGGATCTACGAGCAGTACTTC.

The chain has TRBV2 and TRBJ1-5; 7 bases align to TRBD1. This CDR3 spans 15 amino acids. The germline V gene encodes CDR1 SNHLY and CDR2 FYNNEI. V lost 2 bases to trimming and J lost 7 bases; unmatched junction nucleotides: 8. CDR3 nucleotides: TGTGCCAGCAGTGAACAGTCAGGGGGAGGCCAGCCCCAGCATTTT. Amino acids: CASSEQSGGGQPQHF.